This TCR beta chain was found in a study of shared clonotypes between healthy human individuals. Findings of the study overall: Generally, naive subsets came out with larger estimated richness than memory subsets.

The CDR3 has 11 amino acids. V lost 7 bases, J lost 4 bases, and 1 base stayed unmatched. Looked up from germline, CDR1 is LNHDA and CDR2 is SQIVND (reference sequence). Regarding this clone: The antigen remains undetermined. The identical CDR3 is also encoded by other nucleotide sequences in the sample.

The deep-level immunoSEQ assay was used. Per sorted-subset replicate PCR, input was approximately 0.2 ug DNA, representing roughly 30,000 T cell genomes. In the authors' methods: As immunoSEQ supplied junction-only sequences (without quality scores), filtering differed. Generated by immunoSEQ multiplex PCR, the TCRdb table keeps only in-frame clones and is missing some. D and trimming were read from the DNA, whereas the V and J calls and clone size are those reported in that table. The table lists 2,100,000 or so clones, 95% of them singletons. This receptor was identified in a man aged 18 to 29 in good health. Sample: naive CD4+ T cells sorted from blood. Subset indicated: CD45RA+ positively selected. The chain couples TRBV19 to TRBJ2-7, with TRBD2 matching 7 bases. The chain's CDR3 is CASTSGYEQYF. The CDR3 DNA is TGTGCCAGTACTAGCGGTTACGAGCAGTACTTC.